The rows below give T cell receptor beta chains drawn from one sample of a study of T-cell reconstitution after alpha-beta-depleted transplantation in children. Using its own MiXCR run on the PCR reads, TCRdb lists one record per CDR3 protein. The data show 600,000 to 800,000 distinct CDR3 sequences, 10% to 15% seen once. This material consisted of PBMCs, taken before TCRalphabeta/CD19-depleted stem cell transplant. These receptors originate from a girl aged 2 to 10 with congenital amegakaryocytic thrombocytopenia, due to receive a stem cell transplant. The CDR3 runs from the conserved cysteine through the conserved F or W. Each record gives: CDR3 protein, CDR3 DNA, J gene, V gene, D gene, clone size. A D gene is named only where the DNA matches it firmly. Only part of the rows carry a size: once, few, many, or a class if the clone is expanded.

CSARSLETSGPYNEQFF | TGCAGTGCTAGATCCCTGGAGACTAGCGGGCCGTACAATGAGCAGTTCTTC | TRBJ2-1 | TRBV20-1 | TRBD2 | NA
CATGGQGETQYF | TGTGCCACCGGGGGACAAGGGGAGACCCAGTACTTC | TRBJ2-5 | TRBV12-3/TRBV12-4 | NA | few
CASSPRLAGGLNEQFF | TGTGCCAGCAGCCCTAGACTAGCGGGAGGGCTCAATGAGCAGTTCTTC | TRBJ2-1 | TRBV7-8 | TRBD2 | few
CASSLRGRGQLDYEQYF | TGTGCCAGCAGCTTACGGGGGAGGGGACAGTTGGACTACGAGCAGTACTTC | TRBJ2-7 | TRBV7-6 | NA | few
CASSLGGLAGVLNEQFF | TGTGCCAGCAGCTTAGGTGGACTAGCGGGAGTTCTTAATGAGCAGTTCTTC | TRBJ2-1 | TRBV28 | TRBD2 | many
CASSLSAGTGGDEQFF | TGTGCCAGCAGCCTATCCGCCGGGACTGGGGGGGATGAGCAGTTCTTC | TRBJ2-1 | TRBV4-2 | TRBD2 | many
CASSVPGSHEQYF | TGTGCCAGCAGCGTACCGGGTAGCCACGAGCAGTACTTC | TRBJ2-7 | TRBV5-5 | NA | few
CASSEGAGRAYEQYF | TGTGCCAGCAGCGAGGGGGCCGGGAGGGCCTACGAGCAGTACTTC | TRBJ2-7 | TRBV9 | NA | many
CSADTPGTSGRFRNEQFF | TGCAGCGCCGATACCCCCGGGACTAGCGGGAGGTTCCGGAATGAGCAGTTCTTC | TRBJ2-1 | TRBV29-1 | TRBD2 | few
CASSLFGRETGGYTF | TGCGCCAGCAGTCTTTTCGGAAGGGAAACGGGTGGCTACACCTTC | TRBJ1-2 | TRBV5-1 | NA | few
CASSLVPQSNTGELFF | TGTGCCAGCAGCTTAGTTCCTCAGTCGAACACCGGGGAGCTGTTTTTT | TRBJ2-2 | TRBV7-9 | NA | few
CASTTPYEQYF | TGTGCCAGCACCACCCCCTACGAGCAGTACTTC | TRBJ2-7 | TRBV28 | NA | few
CASSYSLSSGSYEQYF | TGTGCCAGCAGTTACTCGTTGTCTAGCGGGAGCTACGAGCAGTACTTC | TRBJ2-7 | TRBV6-5 | TRBD2 | many
CSVVGLAGEVYNEQFF | TGCAGCGTTGTAGGCCTAGCGGGAGAAGTTTACAATGAGCAGTTCTTC | TRBJ2-1 | TRBV29-1 | TRBD2 | many
CASSQGLPTTVQIYEQYF | TGCGCCAGCAGCCAAGGCTTGCCGACGACAGTCCAGATCTACGAGCAGTACTTC | TRBJ2-7 | TRBV4-1 | NA | few
CSAMPEKGRWTEAFF | TGCAGTGCCATGCCCGAGAAGGGCCGGTGGACTGAAGCTTTCTTT | TRBJ1-1 | TRBV20-1 | NA | many